The present entry profiles one T cell receptor (beta chain) with its context. Its target is unknown. Treatment described: approximately nine-day PBMC culture with coronavirus spike peptide pools or control peptides (ViraFEST assay). Samples of CD4+ T cells were obtained from the unexposed donor before the COVID-19 pandemic (2011-2018). This sample was included in a study of vaccination and CD4 T cells after COVID-19. CDR3 length equals 15 residues. Germline V CDR1 and CDR2: LNHNV, YYDKDF (reference sequence). V gave up 3 bases and J gave up 2 bases; unmatched junction bases: 4. Cultured CD4+ T cells had their DNA profiled by the Oncomine TCR Beta short-read assay. Genomic DNA extraction was carried out from cultured CD4+ T cells. Via MiXCR, TCRdb re-called the PCR reads, giving one row per CDR3 protein. The table shows 9,000 to 10,000 distinct CDR3 sequences, with under 35% occurring only once.

V and J are TRBV15 and TRBJ2-7; 10 bases fit TRBD2. What was sequenced was CD4+ T cells from blood, cultured in vitro. This receptor was taken from a human donor in good health. The CDR3 DNA sequence: TGTGCCACCAGCAGGAGCACTAGCGGGACCTACGAGCAGTACTTC. This codes for CATSRSTSGTYEQYF.